A single sample is the source of the 14 T cell receptor beta chains below, sequenced in a study of spatial heterogeneity in lung cancer. The time point denotes: sample taken at primary tumor resection. TCRdb fed the 5' RACE reads into MiXCR, producing one record per CDR3 protein. Among tens of thousands of distinct CDR3 sequences listed, roughly 7% were seen once. Source: PBMCs, taken at surgery. The receptors were gathered from a male donor with early-stage non-small cell lung cancer.

This clonotype was observed a few times. The V and J genes are TRBV9 and TRBJ2-3; D is undetermined. The CDR3 is 12 amino acids. V lost 0 bases and J 4 bases, leaving 3 bases between the germline ends. Germline assignment: CDR1 SGDLS and CDR2 YYNGEE. The chain's CDR3 is CASSVAADTQYF. The CDR3 DNA is TGTGCCAGCAGCGTAGCGGCAGATACGCAGTATTTT.

In its sample, this clonotype is medium-sized (0.01 to 0.1%). The CDR3 region is CAIRAIRGNTAYEQYF. The DNA for the CDR3 is TGTGCCATCCGGGCGATCAGGGGAAACACCGCCTACGAGCAGTACTTC. The chain couples TRBV10-3 to TRBJ2-7; weak D call: TRBD1 (6 bases). Germline-derived CDR1 and CDR2 are ENHRY and SYGVKD. V dropped 8 bases and J dropped 2 bases, with 22 bases sitting between them. This CDR3 spans 16 amino acids.

This clonotype was counted at least ten times. V usage is TRBV11-2 and J usage is TRBJ1-6, with a possible D match to TRBD1 (5 bases). Trimming shortened V by 5 bases and J by 13 bases, and 18 bases separated the two germline ends. The CDR3 runs to 14 residues. CDR1 is SGHAT and CDR2 is FQNNGV in the germline V gene. The CDR3 bases are TGTGCCAGCAGCCATCCCGGGACTTCCCCCCCCCTCCACTTT. Amino acids: CASSHPGTSPPLHF.

The chain combines TRBV6-1 with TRBJ1-3; D is possibly TRBD1 (6 bases). Trimming shortened V by 8 bases and J by 4 bases, and 9 bases separated the two germline ends. The CDR3 covers 12 residues. The germline V gene encodes CDR1 MNHNS and CDR2 SASEGT. CDR3 protein: CASFTGGNTIYF. The CDR3 DNA follows: TGTGCCAGCTTTACAGGGGGAAACACCATATATTTT.

This clonotype occurred many times. V is TRBV20-1 and J is TRBJ2-7; D is undetermined. This CDR3 has 14 amino acids. Germline lookup yields CDR1 DFQATT and CDR2 SNEGSKA (reference sequence). Trimming left V 1 base short and J 6 bases short, with 16 bases between. The CDR3 loop reads CSARVGITVSEQYV. In DNA, the CDR3 is TGCAGTGCTAGAGTGGGTATAACAGTGAGCGAGCAGTACGTC.

The table lists this clonotype with many counts. The chain links TRBV29-1 to TRBJ1-1; the match to TRBD1 covers 8 bases. The V gene's germline CDR1 is SQVTM and CDR2 ANQGSEA. The CDR3 covers 14 residues. The junction had 8 bases not matched to a gene; V was cut back by 3 bases and J by 5 bases. The CDR3 sequence: CSVDLSQGATEAFF. In DNA, the CDR3 is TGCAGCGTTGACCTGAGCCAGGGGGCGACTGAAGCTTTCTTT.

This clonotype appeared many times. This chain links TRBV27 with TRBJ1-6; possibly TRBD1 for D (5 bases). This CDR3 region has 15 residues. Germline lookup yields CDR1 MNHEY and CDR2 SMNVEV (reference sequence). The V end was cut by 6 bases, the J end by 5 bases, with 14 bases between. The CDR3 nucleotides read TGTGCCAGCAGCTCAGCGGGGGTGCATAATTCACCCCTCCACTTT. It encodes CASSSAGVHNSPLHF.

This clonotype was detected ten times or more. This sequence joins TRBV20-1 and TRBJ1-1; D unresolved. The V gene lost 3 bases and the J gene lost 7 bases, with 15 bases spanning the gap. The CDR3 is 13 residues long. Germline V lookup: CDR1 DFQATT, CDR2 SNEGSKA (reference sequence). DNA of the CDR3: TGCAGTGCTAGGAAGGCGGGGTCACGTGAAGCTTTCTTT. Residues: CSARKAGSREAFF.

This chain links TRBV7-2 with TRBJ2-7; 13 nucleotides align to TRBD2. Trimming took 0 bases from V and 2 from J; bases not matched to a gene: 1. CDR3 size: 16 residues. The germline gives CDR1 SGHTA, CDR2 FQGNSA. The CDR3 is CASSLAGLAGAYEQYF. CDR3 DNA sequence: TGTGCCAGCAGCTTAGCTGGACTAGCGGGGGCCTACGAGCAGTACTTC. Looking up the rest from reference TRBV7-2 and TRBJ2-7 gives the full variable domain: GAGVSQSPSNKVTEKGKDVELRCDPISGHTALYWYRQSLGQGLEFLIYFQGNSAPDKSGLPSDRFSAERTGGSVSTLTIQRTQQEDSAVYLCASSLAGLAGAYEQYFGPGTRLTVT.

This clonotype has only a few counts. The V call is TRBV18, the J call TRBJ2-1; 7 bases line up with TRBD2. Unmatched junction bases numbered 6, after V lost 6 bases and J lost 7 bases. CDR1 and CDR2 from the germline V gene are KGHSH and LQKENI. The length of the CDR3 is 13 residues. The CDR3 DNA reads as TGTGCCAGCTCCATCAACGGGGGGAATGAGCAGTTCTTC. It is translated as CASSINGGNEQFF.

In its sample, this clonotype was seen many times. The chain couples TRBV7-9 to TRBJ2-1, with no clear D. This CDR3 spans 15 amino acids. The V gene lost 3 bases and the J gene lost 5 bases, with 14 bases spanning the gap. The germline CDR1 and CDR2 sequences are SEHNR and FQNEAQ (reference sequence). The CDR3 loop is CASSLPPPRDNEQFF. The CDR3 bases are TGTGCCAGCAGCTTGCCCCCCCCCCGGGACAATGAGCAGTTCTTC.

In its sample, this clonotype was seen many times. The chain joins TRBV20-1 to TRBJ2-1; no reliable D call. Germline V lookup: CDR1 DFQATT, CDR2 SNEGSKA (reference sequence). V lost 6 bases to trimming and J lost 6 bases, with 15 bases between them. The CDR3 is 13 amino acids. The CDR3 DNA is TGCAGTGCGCAAGATCCCCTTTCCAATGAGCAGTTCTTC. Protein sequence: CSAQDPLSNEQFF.

Many counts were recorded for this clonotype. J is TRBJ2-7 and V is TRBV5-1, with a possible D match to TRBD2 (5 bases). Trimming left V 2 bases short and J 4 bases short, with 7 bases between. CDR3 length equals 12 residues. From germline, CDR1 is SGHRS and CDR2 YFSETQ. CDR3 bases: TGCGCCAGCAGCTTCCCGGGATACGAGCAGTACTTC. Translated: CASSFPGYEQYF.

The chain links TRBV10-3 to TRBJ1-4; D gene unclear. Germline CDR1 is ENHRY and CDR2 is SYGVKD. The CDR3 length is 14 residues. Trimming removed 3 bases at V and 5 bases at J, with 10 bases between. The CDR3 reads CAISDAIRNEKLFF. Here the CDR3 DNA reads TGTGCCATCAGTGATGCGATTAGAAATGAAAAACTGTTTTTT.